This T cell receptor beta chain was sequenced during a study of cytomegalovirus exposure and HLA in healthy donors. Regarding the study as a whole: The investigators catalogued 150 to 200 TCR beta chains as cytomegalovirus-associated. Subsequent analysis revealed that first-cohort TCR clusters tended to co-occur in the 120 validation repertoires.

This table comes from immunoSEQ multiplex PCR, and its TCRdb copy is limited to in-frame clones, with some not included. Here the sample spans about 180,000 clones, roughly 86% being singletons. To note about this clone: The antigen is unknown.

V lost 2 bases and J 4 bases, leaving 20 bases between the germline ends. CDR1 and CDR2 (germline): LGHNA, YSLEER. This CDR3 region has 17 residues. The source material was PBMCs. The receptor comes from a man between 18 and 29 years old in good health and CMV-seropositive. The rearrangement joins TRBV4-3 to TRBJ2-5; D uncertain. The CDR3 loop reads CASSQSAFLEAPETQYF. In nucleotides, the CDR3 is TGCGCCAGCAGCCAATCCGCGTTCCTCGAAGCTCCAGAGACCCAGTACTTC.